The clone carrying this TCR beta chain was seen ten or more times. Germline V lookup: CDR1 MNHEY, CDR2 SVGAGI. The CDR3 extends over 15 amino acids. V lost 4 bases to trimming and J lost 6 bases; unmatched junction nucleotides: 11. This entry comes from a study of T-cell reconstitution after alpha-beta-depleted transplantation in children. For TCRbeta, the library was prepared with unique molecular identifiers. From the PCR reads, TCRdb called clonotypes with MiXCR, one entry per CDR3 protein. In the table there are 200,000 to 250,000 distinct CDR3 sequences, 9.5% to 15% of which are singletons. The sample consisted of PBMCs from the stem cell graft donor, taken from the stem cell graft. The chain joins TRBV6-5 to TRBJ1-1, with TRBD1 matching 7 bases. The TCR comes from a human donor who donated a stem cell graft to a child with acute lymphoblastic leukemia. The CDR3 here is CASSSPQQGRAEAFF. Here the CDR3 DNA reads TGTGCCAGCAGTTCGCCACAACAGGGGCGGGCTGAAGCTTTCTTT.